These 2 T cell receptor beta chains originate from one sample sequenced in a study of blood T cell repertoires in COVID-19. Here immunoSEQ multiplex PCR was the method, and the copy in TCRdb shows in-frame clones only, minus some. Found here are 200,000 to 250,000 clones, around 86% of them singletons; the top ten hold about 9.8%. The sequenced sample consisted of PBMCs or T cells enriched from blood (not recorded which). All receptors come from a woman aged 50 to 60 with acute COVID-19.

This clone was detected only a few times. This chain links TRBV3-1 (or the pseudogene TRBV3-2) with TRBJ2-2, with TRBD2 identical over 11 bases. The V gene's germline CDR1 is LGHDT and CDR2 YNNKEL (reference sequence). The CDR3 runs to 16 residues. Trimming took 4 bases from V and 4 from J; bases not matched to a gene: 5. CDR3 sequence: CASSPTSGSGTGELFF. In nucleotides, the CDR3 is TGTGCCAGCAGCCCAACTAGCGGGAGCGGCACCGGGGAGCTGTTTTTT.

Remarks on this clone: One end of the junction varies from germline; a read error may be responsible. J is TRBJ2-4 and V is TRBV9, with TRBD2 identical over 15 bases. Germline V gene sequence: CDR1 SGDLS, CDR2 YYNGEE. This CDR3 is built from 16 residues. CDR3 sequence (DNA): TGTGCCAGCAGCGTACAGCCGGGACTAGCGGGGGGTTATCTGAACTTC. Its translation: CASSVQPGLAGGYLNF. Full variable domain (remainder filled in from reference TRBV9 and TRBJ2-4): DSGVTQTPKHLITATGQRVTLRCSPRSGDLSVYWYQQSLDQGLQFLIQYYNGEERAKGNILERFSAQQFPDLHSELNLSSLELGDSALYFCASSVQPGLAGGYLNFGAGTRLSVL.